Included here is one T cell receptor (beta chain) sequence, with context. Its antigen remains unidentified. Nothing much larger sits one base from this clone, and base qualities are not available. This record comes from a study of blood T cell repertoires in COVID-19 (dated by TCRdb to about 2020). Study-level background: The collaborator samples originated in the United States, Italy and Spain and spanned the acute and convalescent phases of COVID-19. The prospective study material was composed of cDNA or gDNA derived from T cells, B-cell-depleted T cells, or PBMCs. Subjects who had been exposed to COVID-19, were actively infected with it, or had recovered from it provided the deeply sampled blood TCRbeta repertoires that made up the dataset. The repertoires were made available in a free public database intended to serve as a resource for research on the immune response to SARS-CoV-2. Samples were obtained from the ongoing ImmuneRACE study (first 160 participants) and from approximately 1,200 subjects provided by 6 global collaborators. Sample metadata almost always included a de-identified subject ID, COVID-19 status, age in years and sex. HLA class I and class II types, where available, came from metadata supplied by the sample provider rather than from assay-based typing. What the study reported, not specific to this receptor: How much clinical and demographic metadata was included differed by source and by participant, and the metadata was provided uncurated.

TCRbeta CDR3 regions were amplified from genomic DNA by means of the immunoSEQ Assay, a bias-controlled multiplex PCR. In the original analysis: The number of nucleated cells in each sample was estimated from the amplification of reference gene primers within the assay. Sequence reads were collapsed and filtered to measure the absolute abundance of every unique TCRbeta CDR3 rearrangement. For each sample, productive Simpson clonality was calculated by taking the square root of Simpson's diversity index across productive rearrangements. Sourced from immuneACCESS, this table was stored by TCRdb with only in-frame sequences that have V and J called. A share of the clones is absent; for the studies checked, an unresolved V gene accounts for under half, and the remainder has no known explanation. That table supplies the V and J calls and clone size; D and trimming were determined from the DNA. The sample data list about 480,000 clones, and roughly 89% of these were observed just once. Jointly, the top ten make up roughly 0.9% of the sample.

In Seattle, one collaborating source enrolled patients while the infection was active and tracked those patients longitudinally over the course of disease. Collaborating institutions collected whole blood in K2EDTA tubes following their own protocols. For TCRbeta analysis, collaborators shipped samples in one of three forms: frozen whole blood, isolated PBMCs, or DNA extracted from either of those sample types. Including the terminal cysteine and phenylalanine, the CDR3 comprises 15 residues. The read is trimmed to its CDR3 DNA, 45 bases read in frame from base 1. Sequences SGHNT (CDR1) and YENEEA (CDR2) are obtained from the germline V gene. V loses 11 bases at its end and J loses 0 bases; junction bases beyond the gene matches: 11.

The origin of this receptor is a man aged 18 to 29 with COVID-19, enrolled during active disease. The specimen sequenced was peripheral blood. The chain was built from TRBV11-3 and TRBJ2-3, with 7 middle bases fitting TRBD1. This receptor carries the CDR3 CAGSLGGSSTDTQYF. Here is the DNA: TGTGCCGGATCGTTAGGGGGCTCTAGCACAGATACGCAGTATTTT.